This T cell receptor beta chain derives from a study of ipilimumab plus nivolumab after autologous stem cell transplantation. Turning to the study itself: Patients received a median of about 5 ipilimumab and about 8 nivolumab doses.

Regarding the study as a whole: The authors say TCR, Treg and microbiome findings warrant further study.

The CDR3 totals 13 residues. V lost 3 bases and J lost 4, with 9 bases in between. Looked up from germline, CDR1 is SNHLY and CDR2 is FYNNEI. The data were produced by immunoSEQ multiplex PCR, yet TCRdb's version contains in-frame clones alone and is incomplete. The sample holds under 20,000 clones; roughly four fifths are singletons and the top ten take approximately 7%. Checkpoint therapy with ipilimumab 1 mg/kg began 14 to 28 days after transplant. With respect to this clone: As yet, its antigen is unknown. Other nucleotide sequences from this sample produce the same CDR3.

The starting material was PBMCs, obtained in a trial of ipilimumab plus nivolumab as post-transplant consolidation. The TCR comes from a male donor with diffuse large B-cell lymphoma. The chain carries TRBV2 and TRBJ1-2, with a tentative D call TRBD1 (5 bases). The CDR3 protein is CASSEGGGYGYTF. The DNA of the CDR3 is TGTGCCAGCAGTGAGGGCGGGGGCTATGGCTACACCTTC.